This T cell receptor beta chain was obtained from a study of T-cell reconstitution after alpha-beta-depleted transplantation in children. Molecular barcoding with unique molecular identifiers was used for the TCRbeta library. TCRdb itself ran the PCR reads through MiXCR, one entry per CDR3 protein. Counted here are approximately 400,000 distinct CDR3 sequences, under 13% occurring once; the ten biggest clones make up roughly 6%. This CDR3 contains 14 residues. V shed 3 bases and J shed 7 bases, with 15 bases lying between them. The clonotype was recovered from a human donor who donated a stem cell graft to a child with acute myeloid leukemia. J is TRBJ1-2 and V is TRBV12-3 or TRBV12-4; a possible D gene is TRBD1 (6 bases). The sequencing used PBMCs from the stem cell graft donor, collected from the stem cell graft. CDR3 amino acids: CASSFSRGGGGYTF. For the CDR3, the DNA is TGTGCCAGCAGTTTTAGCAGGGGCGGGGGTGGCTACACCTTC.